Presented here are 21 T cell receptor beta chains from one specimen sequenced in a study of somatic mutations in cytotoxic T cells in rheumatoid arthritis. Only in-frame clones appear in the TCRdb table, and some are missing; sequencing was by immunoSEQ multiplex PCR. The repertoire includes about 30,000 clones, 75% to 90% of them detected once, and 8% to 9% sits in the top ten. Sequencing input: CD8+ T cells sorted from blood. These receptors were collected from an adult with rheumatoid arthritis.

This chain connects TRBV11-3 to TRBJ2-7, with 9 bases matching TRBD1. V was clipped by 4 bases and J by 2 bases; unmatched bases: 6. The CDR3 contains 15 residues. CDR1 and CDR2 from the germline V gene are SGHNT and YENEEA. The CDR3 DNA sequence: TGTGCCAGCAGCTCAAGGACAGGGGAAACCTACGAGCAGTACTTC. This translates into CASSSRTGETYEQYF.

The chain links TRBV10-2 to TRBJ2-1; D could derive from TRBD1 or TRBD2 (5 bases each). Between the trimmed V and J ends, which lost 6 bases and 5 bases, there was a span of 17 bases. The germline V gene encodes CDR1 WSHSY and CDR2 SAAADI. CDR3 length: 15 residues. CDR3 sequence (DNA): TGCGCCAGCAGCCCGAGGGGTGATTTGGACAATGAGCAGTTCTTC. This encodes CASSPRGDLDNEQFF.

This chain uses TRBV5-6 with TRBJ2-3; D not certain. The length of the CDR3 is 16 residues. Germline loops: CDR1 SGHDT, CDR2 YYEEEE. Trimming left V 0 bases short and J 0 bases short, with 11 bases between. The CDR3 sequence: CASSLAARPSTDTQYF. DNA for the CDR3: TGTGCCAGCAGCTTGGCGGCCAGGCCTAGCACAGATACGCAGTATTTT.

The count of this clone is one. CDR3: CASSPRFETQYF. The CDR3 DNA sequence: TGTGCCAGCAGCCCGAGGTTCGAGACCCAGTACTTC. This sequence joins TRBV7-9 and TRBJ2-5; no firm D call. There are 12 residues in the CDR3. From germline, CDR1 is SEHNR and CDR2 FQNEAQ (reference sequence). The germline V and J ends were trimmed by 5 bases and 5 bases, with 9 bases remaining between them.

The chain carries TRBV7-9 and TRBJ2-5, with 9 bases fitting TRBD2. The CDR3 consists of 16 residues. Unmatched junction bases numbered 8, after V lost 1 base and J lost 5 bases. CDR1 and CDR2 from the germline V gene are SEHNR and FQNEAQ (reference sequence). The CDR3 protein is CASSLETSGPRETQYF. The CDR3 DNA sequence: TGTGCCAGCAGCTTAGAGACTAGCGGCCCCAGGGAGACCCAGTACTTC.

The genes are TRBV9 and TRBJ2-5, with 10 nucleotides matching TRBD2. V was clipped by 0 bases and J by 2 bases; unmatched bases: 1. Germline V gives CDR1 SGDLS, CDR2 YYNGEE. CDR3 size: 15 residues. The CDR3 region is CASSVEAGGQETQYF. CDR3 sequence (DNA): TGTGCCAGCAGCGTAGAAGCGGGGGGGCAAGAGACCCAGTACTTC.

Only a few counts were recorded for this clone. The chain uses TRBV12-5 and TRBJ1-1; D unclear. This CDR3 has 12 residues. The ends were cut back, 1 base at V and 6 bases at J, with 6 bases in the middle. The germline V gene encodes CDR1 LGHNT and CDR2 FRNRAP. The CDR3 DNA reads as TGTGCTAGTGGTTTGGGACTGGCTGAAGCTTTCTTT. It is translated as CASGLGLAEAFF.

The chain couples TRBV4-3 to TRBJ1-5; D call uncertain. Looked up from germline, CDR1 is LGHNA and CDR2 is YSLEER. This CDR3 contains 16 residues. V lost 0 bases to trimming and J lost 5 bases, with 14 bases between them. In DNA, the CDR3 is TGCGCCAGCAGCCAAGATCTTGTTGGGTTTTATCAGCCCCAGCATTTT. The encoded protein is CASSQDLVGFYQPQHF.

The J gene is TRBJ1-5, the V gene TRBV27; TRBD1 matches 8 bases. J lost 0 bases, V lost 5 bases, and 0 bases had no gene match. Germline values: CDR1 MNHEY, CDR2 SMNVEV (reference sequence). The CDR3 runs to 14 residues. In nucleotides, the CDR3 is TGTGCCAGCAGTCAGGGGGCTAGCAATCAGCCCCAGCATTTT. This translates into CASSQGASNQPQHF.

The chain carries TRBV9 and TRBJ2-6, with a possible D match to TRBD1 (5 bases). Trimming removed 3 bases from V and 6 bases from J, with 10 bases in between. The CDR3 has 14 amino acids. CDR1 SGDLS and CDR2 YYNGEE come from the germline V gene. CDR3 in DNA: TGTGCCAGCAGCGAGGGGCGCCTGGCCAACGTCCTGACTTTC. It is translated as CASSEGRLANVLTF. Full variable domain (rest looked up from reference TRBV9 and TRBJ2-6): DSGVTQTPKHLITATGQRVTLRCSPRSGDLSVYWYQQSLDQGLQFLIQYYNGEERAKGNILERFSAQQFPDLHSELNLSSLELGDSALYFCASSEGRLANVLTFGAGSRLTVL.

This chain links TRBV19 with TRBJ2-7, with 8 bases matching TRBD1. The CDR3 loop spans 15 amino acids. Germline CDR1 reads LNHDA; CDR2 reads SQIVND (reference sequence). V lost 5 bases and J lost 1; bases outside the gene matches: 7. Written as DNA, the CDR3 is TGTGCCAGTAGTCCCGGGACAGGACCTTCCTACGAGCAGTACTTC. Translation: CASSPGTGPSYEQYF.

This chain connects TRBV4-2 to TRBJ2-7; 10 nucleotides align to TRBD2. CDR3 size: 16 residues. Germline V gives CDR1 LGHNA, CDR2 YNFKEQ. Trimming took 0 bases from V and 0 from J; bases not matched to a gene: 2. CDR3 amino acids: CASSQETSGISYEQYF. CDR3 nucleotide sequence: TGTGCCAGCAGCCAAGAAACTAGCGGGATCTCCTACGAGCAGTACTTC.

CDR3 region: CASSPGQNPYEQYF. The CDR3 bases are TGTGCCAGCTCGCCGGGACAGAACCCCTACGAGCAGTACTTC. The rearrangement joins TRBV18 to TRBJ2-7, with 7 positions matching TRBD1. Germline CDR1 is KGHSH and CDR2 is LQKENI. This CDR3 has 14 amino acids. Trimming cost V 6 bases and J 2 bases; bases outside gene matches: 7.

This clone was recorded a few times. The chain recombines TRBV28 with TRBJ1-5; no clear D. Germline loops: CDR1 MDHEN, CDR2 SYDVKM. This CDR3 is built from 11 residues. The V and J ends lost 3 bases and 11 bases respectively, with 8 bases between them. The CDR3 nucleotides are TGTGCCAGCAGTTTCGGGAGTTCCCAGCATTTT. Its translation is CASSFGSSQHF.

The V and J genes are TRBV19 and TRBJ1-3; D is undetermined. This CDR3 spans 14 amino acids. Trimming took 4 bases from V and 2 from J, leaving 9 bases between them. From germline, CDR1 is LNHDA and CDR2 SQIVND (reference sequence). The CDR3 sequence: CASSTASPGNTIYF. The DNA of the CDR3 is TGTGCCAGTAGTACAGCATCTCCTGGAAACACCATATATTTT.

This clone came up once. The chain couples TRBV28 to TRBJ2-1; a weak D match, TRBD2 (5 bases). The V gene lost 5 bases and the J gene lost 0 bases, with 11 bases spanning the gap. The CDR3 runs 15 residues. Looked up from germline, CDR1 is MDHEN and CDR2 is SYDVKM. In DNA, the CDR3 is TGTGCCAGCAGTCCACTGGGGAGCTCCTACAATGAGCAGTTCTTC. Translating it yields CASSPLGSSYNEQFF.

The chain is built from TRBV29-1 and TRBJ2-1; the D is unclear. Germline V gene data show CDR1 as SQVTM and CDR2 as ANQGSEA. The V end was cut by 5 bases, the J end by 5 bases, with 10 bases between. This CDR3 contains 12 residues. The DNA for the CDR3 is TGCAGCGTTATCCCCTGGGACAATGAGCAGTTCTTC. It specifies CSVIPWDNEQFF.

For the CDR3, the DNA is TGTGCCAGGTGTAGGGCCACCGGGGAGCTGTTTTTT. This gives the protein CARCRATGELFF. V usage is TRBV6-7 and J usage is TRBJ2-2; D is unclear. TRBV6-7 is placed among ORFs of uncertain function. CDR3 length: 12 amino acids. The V end was cut by 9 bases, the J end by 4 bases, with 9 bases between.

This clone was seen more than once but under ten times. J is TRBJ1-1 and V is TRBV7-9, with D hard to call. V shed 5 bases and J shed 1 base, with 2 bases lying between them. CDR1 and CDR2 (germline): SEHNR, FQNEAQ (reference sequence). The CDR3 runs 11 residues. The DNA for the CDR3 is TGTGCCAGCAGCCAGAACACTGAAGCTTTCTTT. Protein: CASSQNTEAFF. Full variable domain (missing parts from reference TRBV7-9 and TRBJ1-1): DTGVSQNPRHKITKRGQNVTFRCDPISEHNRLYWYRQTLGQGPEFLTYFQNEAQLEKSRLLSDRFSAERPKGSFSTLEIQRTEQGDSAMYLCASSQNTEAFFGQGTRLTVV.

This clone is classed as large. This rearrangement joins TRBV6-4 to TRBJ2-2, with 9 bases lining up with TRBD2. V shed 0 bases and J 5 bases; nucleotides not matched to a gene: 1. The CDR3 covers 15 residues. Germline V lookup: CDR1 MRHNA, CDR2 SNTAGT. The CDR3 here is CASSDSAGGTGELFF. In DNA form, the CDR3 reads TGTGCCAGCAGTGACTCGGCGGGGGGGACCGGGGAGCTGTTTTTT.

This chain connects TRBV11-2 to TRBJ2-5; no clear D. V gave up 4 bases and J gave up 2 bases, with 2 bases separating them. Germline CDR1 and CDR2: SGHAT and FQNNGV. This CDR3 is 11 amino acids long. CDR3 bases: TGTGCCAGCAGCTCTCAAGAGACCCAGTACTTC. It is translated as CASSSQETQYF.